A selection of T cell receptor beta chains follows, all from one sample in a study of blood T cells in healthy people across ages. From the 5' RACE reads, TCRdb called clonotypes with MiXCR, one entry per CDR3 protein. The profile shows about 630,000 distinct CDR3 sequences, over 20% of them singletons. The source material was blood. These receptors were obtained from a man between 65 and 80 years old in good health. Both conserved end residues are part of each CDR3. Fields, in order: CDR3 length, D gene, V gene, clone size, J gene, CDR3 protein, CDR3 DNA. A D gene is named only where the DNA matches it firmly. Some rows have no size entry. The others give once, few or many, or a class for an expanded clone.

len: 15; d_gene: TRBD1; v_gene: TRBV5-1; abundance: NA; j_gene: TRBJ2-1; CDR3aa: CASSFGDRDGNEQFF; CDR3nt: TGCGCCAGCAGCTTCGGGGACAGGGATGGCAATGAGCAGTTCTTC
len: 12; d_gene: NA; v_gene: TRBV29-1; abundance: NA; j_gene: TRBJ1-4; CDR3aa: CSVVGANEKLFF; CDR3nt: TGCAGCGTTGTGGGGGCCAATGAAAAACTGTTTTTT
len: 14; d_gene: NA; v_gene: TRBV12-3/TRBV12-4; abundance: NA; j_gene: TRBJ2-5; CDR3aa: CASSLGRGSETQYF; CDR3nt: TGTGCCAGCAGTTTAGGCAGGGGCTCGGAGACCCAGTACTTC
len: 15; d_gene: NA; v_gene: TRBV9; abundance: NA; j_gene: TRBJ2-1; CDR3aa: CASSVVPTTGNEQFF; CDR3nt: TGTGCCAGCAGCGTAGTTCCTACTACAGGCAATGAGCAGTTCTTC
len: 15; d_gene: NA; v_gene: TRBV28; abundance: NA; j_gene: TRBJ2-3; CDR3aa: CASSSGTHSTDTQYF; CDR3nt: TGTGCCAGCAGTTCTGGGACTCACAGCACAGATACGCAGTATTTT
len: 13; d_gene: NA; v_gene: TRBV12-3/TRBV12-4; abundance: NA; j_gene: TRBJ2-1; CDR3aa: CASIGGIYGEQFF; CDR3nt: TGTGCCAGCATTGGAGGAATCTATGGTGAGCAGTTCTTC
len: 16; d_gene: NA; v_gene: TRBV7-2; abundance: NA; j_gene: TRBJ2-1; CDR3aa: CASSPIPSEGPHEQFF; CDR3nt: TGTGCCAGCAGCCCGATACCCTCGGAAGGGCCTCATGAGCAGTTCTTC
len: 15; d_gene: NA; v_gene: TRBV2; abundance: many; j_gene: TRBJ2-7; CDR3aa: CASSFRASAAYEQYF; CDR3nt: TGTGCCAGCAGTTTCCGGGCCTCGGCGGCCTACGAGCAGTACTTC
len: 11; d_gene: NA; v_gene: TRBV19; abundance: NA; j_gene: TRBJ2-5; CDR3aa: CASGPWETQYF; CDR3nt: TGTGCCAGTGGCCCTTGGGAGACCCAGTACTTC
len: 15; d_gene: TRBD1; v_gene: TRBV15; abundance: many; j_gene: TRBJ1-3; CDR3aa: CATSSWTGTGNTIYF; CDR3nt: TGTGCCACCAGCAGCTGGACAGGGACTGGAAACACCATATATTTT
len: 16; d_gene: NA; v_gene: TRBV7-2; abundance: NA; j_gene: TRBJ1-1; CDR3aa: CASSLGPGTWSTEAFF; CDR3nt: TGTGCCAGCAGCTTAGGGCCTGGGACTTGGAGCACTGAAGCTTTCTTT
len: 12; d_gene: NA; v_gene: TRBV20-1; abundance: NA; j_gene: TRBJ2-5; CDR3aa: CSASNYQETQYF; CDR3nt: TGCAGTGCTAGTAACTATCAAGAGACCCAGTACTTC
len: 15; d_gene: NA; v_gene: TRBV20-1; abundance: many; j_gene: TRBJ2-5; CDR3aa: CSARPGGLIQETQYF; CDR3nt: TGCAGTGCTAGACCTGGCGGGTTGATTCAAGAGACCCAGTACTTC
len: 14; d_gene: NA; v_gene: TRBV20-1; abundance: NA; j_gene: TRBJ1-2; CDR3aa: CSANDRSANYGYTF; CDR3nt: TGCAGTGCAAACGACAGGTCAGCTAACTATGGCTACACCTTC
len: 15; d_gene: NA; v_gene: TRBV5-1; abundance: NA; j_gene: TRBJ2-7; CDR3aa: CASSLRAGSIGEQYF; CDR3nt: TGCGCCAGCAGCTTGAGGGCAGGGTCGATTGGCGAGCAGTACTTC
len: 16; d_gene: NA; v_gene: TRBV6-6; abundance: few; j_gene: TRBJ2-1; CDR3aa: CASSYSIAGDHNEQFF; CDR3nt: TGTGCCAGCAGTTACTCGATCGCCGGGGACCACAATGAGCAGTTCTTC
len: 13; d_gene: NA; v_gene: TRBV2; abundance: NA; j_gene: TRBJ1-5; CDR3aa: CASSEMVDQPQHF; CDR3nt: TGTGCCAGCAGTGAAATGGTAGATCAGCCCCAGCATTTT
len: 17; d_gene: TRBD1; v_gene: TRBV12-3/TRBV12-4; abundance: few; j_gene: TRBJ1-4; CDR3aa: CASSPVRGGAGNKKLFF; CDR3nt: TGTGCCAGCAGCCCGGTCAGGGGGGGCGCGGGTAATAAAAAACTGTTTTTT
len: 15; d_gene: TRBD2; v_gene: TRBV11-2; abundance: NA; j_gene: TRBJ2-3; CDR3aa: CASRSSGPSTDTQYF; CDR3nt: TGTGCCAGCAGATCTAGCGGGCCAAGCACAGATACGCAGTATTTT
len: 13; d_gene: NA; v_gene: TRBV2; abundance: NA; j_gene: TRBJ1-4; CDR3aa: CASSGQGGEKLFF; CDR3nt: TGTGCCAGCTCCGGGCAGGGAGGTGAAAAACTGTTTTTT
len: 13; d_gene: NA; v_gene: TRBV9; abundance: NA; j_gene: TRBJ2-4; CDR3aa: CASSPSDKDIQYF; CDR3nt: TGTGCCAGCAGCCCCTCGGACAAGGACATTCAGTACTTC